One and the same sample provided the 15 T cell receptor beta chains below, sequenced in a study of CD8+ T cells in alopecia areata. Extracted RNA was reverse transcribed into cDNA, the sequencing template. Profiled with immunoSEQ multiplex PCR; TCRdb holds only in-frame clones, not every one. Of about 290,000 clones listed, roughly 64% are singletons. The treatment denotes: oral pan-JAK inhibitor, 5-10 mg twice daily. The material was CD4+ T cells sorted from blood, obtained at week 24, from a patient treated with tofacitinib. The source is a human donor with alopecia areata.

This clone was observed a single time. This sequence joins TRBV12-2 and TRBJ2-2; TRBD1, the D gene given by the table, was not confirmed from the DNA. TRBV12-2 is a pseudogene. The CDR3 spans 15 residues. DNA for the CDR3: TGTGCAAGTCGCCCCCGACAGGATGGCACCGGGGAGCTGTTTTTT. Its translation: CASRPRQDGTGELFF.

The J gene is TRBJ2-1, the V gene TRBV7-9; a weak D match, TRBD2 (5 bases). Trimming cost V 4 bases and J 8 bases, with 9 bases left between them. Germline CDR1 and CDR2: SEHNR and FQNEAQ (reference sequence). CDR3 length equals 12 residues. The CDR3: CASSSLVDEQFF. For the CDR3, the DNA is TGTGCCAGCAGCTCACTAGTCGATGAGCAGTTCTTC.

CDR3 protein: CASSRGYVSYEQYF. DNA of the CDR3: TGTGCCAGCAGCAGGGGTTATGTGTCCTACGAGCAGTACTTC. This chain connects TRBV9 to TRBJ2-7, with a tentative D call TRBD1 (5 bases). The V gene lost 4 bases and the J gene lost 1 base, with 12 bases spanning the gap. The CDR3 is 14 residues long. Germline V gene lookup returns CDR1 SGDLS and CDR2 YYNGEE. The full variable domain, in which reference TRBV9 and TRBJ2-7 provide the parts outside the CDR3, is DSGVTQTPKHLITATGQRVTLRCSPRSGDLSVYWYQQSLDQGLQFLIQYYNGEERAKGNILERFSAQQFPDLHSELNLSSLELGDSALYFCASSRGYVSYEQYFGPGTRLTVT.

The rearrangement links TRBV15 to TRBJ1-1; no firm D call. Germline V gene lookup returns CDR1 LNHNV and CDR2 YYDKDF (reference sequence). V was clipped by 3 bases and J by 10 bases, with 15 bases between them. The CDR3 is 13 amino acids. The CDR3 spells CATSRERPEAAFF. The CDR3 nucleotides are TGTGCCACCAGCAGGGAAAGGCCTGAAGCAGCTTTCTTT.

The chain links TRBV28 to TRBJ2-3, with TRBD1 matching over 10 bases. Trimming removed 5 bases from V and 7 bases from J; junction bases left unmatched: 6. The germline V gene has CDR1 MDHEN and CDR2 SYDVKM. The CDR3 spans 14 residues. Written as DNA, the CDR3 is TGTGCCAGCAGTCCCTGGACAGGGGGAAATACGCAGTATTTT. It specifies CASSPWTGGNTQYF.

This clone was counted only a few times. This chain links TRBV7-8 with TRBJ1-6; 8 nucleotides match TRBD1. The CDR3 consists of 15 residues. Germline V lookup: CDR1 SGHVS, CDR2 FQNEAQ. Trimming took 5 bases from V and 5 from J; bases not matched to a gene: 5. The CDR3 loop reads CASSPLDRDNSPLHF. Here the CDR3 DNA reads TGTGCCAGCAGCCCGCTGGACAGGGATAATTCACCCCTCCACTTT.

The chain carries TRBV6-5 and TRBJ1-2; 9 positions match TRBD1. This CDR3 spans 14 amino acids. Germline-derived CDR1 and CDR2 are MNHEY and SVGAGI. Unmatched junction bases numbered 4, after V lost 0 bases and J lost 8 bases. The CDR3 sequence: CASSYSTGGYGYTF. CDR3 sequence (DNA): TGTGCCAGCAGTTACTCGACAGGGGGGTACGGCTACACCTTC.

This clone appeared once. The V gene is TRBV7-9, the J gene TRBJ1-6; D is unresolved. The germline CDR1 and CDR2 sequences are SEHNR and FQNEAQ (reference sequence). Trimming stripped 5 bases from V and 9 bases from J, with 26 bases between. The CDR3 runs to 18 residues. The CDR3 DNA reads as TGTGCCAGCAGCATACATCCCGGCCGGGGAGGATTCGGTTCACCCCTCCACTTT. Residues: CASSIHPGRGGFGSPLHF.

This clone appeared a few times. The rearrangement joins TRBV7-6 to TRBJ2-7; the D gene could be TRBD1 or TRBD2 (7 bases each). V lost 0 bases and J 3 bases, leaving 21 bases between the germline ends. This CDR3 has 18 amino acids. Germline loops: CDR1 SGHVS, CDR2 FNYEAQ. The CDR3 reads CASSLAEPGQREGYEQYF. CDR3 in DNA: TGTGCCAGCAGCTTAGCGGAGCCGGGACAGCGGGAAGGCTACGAGCAGTACTTC.

The CDR3 sequence: CAWSARQSYGYTF. DNA for the CDR3: TGTGCCTGGAGTGCGAGACAGAGTTATGGCTACACCTTC. The chain recombines TRBV30 with TRBJ1-2; D is possibly TRBD1 (5 bases). The CDR3 sequence is 13 residues long. Germline V gene data show CDR1 as GTSNPN and CDR2 as SVGIG (reference sequence). Trimming removed 1 base at V and 5 bases at J, with 11 bases between. Supplemented by reference TRBV30 and TRBJ1-2, the full variable domain reads SQTIHQWPATLVQPVGSPLSLECTVEGTSNPNLYWYRQAAGRGLQLLFYSVGIGQISSEVPQNLSASRPQDRQFILSSKKLLLSDSGFYLCAWSARQSYGYTFGSGTRLTVV.

This chain uses TRBV7-2 with TRBJ2-7, with D unresolved. CDR1 and CDR2 (germline): SGHTA, FQGNSA. The CDR3 runs to 14 residues. Trimming left V 1 base short and J 0 bases short, with 7 bases between. CDR3 bases: TGTGCCAGCAGCTTAGGCAGGAACTCCTACGAGCAGTACTTC. Amino acids: CASSLGRNSYEQYF.

The chain couples TRBV19 to TRBJ1-6; a weak D match, TRBD1 (5 bases). The CDR3 spans 16 residues. The germline gives CDR1 LNHDA, CDR2 SQIVND (reference sequence). Deletions cut 7 bases from V and 7 bases from J, with 20 bases between. The CDR3 nucleotides read TGTGCCAGTAACCAACAGGACCTCCCTGGGAATTCACCCCTCCACTTT. Translating it yields CASNQQDLPGNSPLHF.

There are a few counts of this clone. The chain recombines TRBV25-1 with TRBJ2-3; weak D call: TRBD1 (6 bases). There are 14 residues in the CDR3. CDR1 is MGHDK and CDR2 is SYGVNS in the germline V gene. Trimming shortened V by 6 bases and J by 4 bases, and 14 bases separated the two germline ends. The CDR3 reads CASSERDISDTQYF. CDR3 DNA: TGTGCCAGCAGCGAACGGGACATTTCAGATACGCAGTATTTT.

This clone was seen once. V is TRBV29-1 and J is TRBJ1-2; weak D call: TRBD1 (6 bases). Trimming left V 4 bases short and J 4 bases short, with 19 bases between. The CDR3 length is 15 residues. Germline V gene lookup returns CDR1 SQVTM and CDR2 ANQGSEA. CDR3 sequence: CSVAKTAGQFYGYTF. The CDR3 coding sequence is TGCAGCGTTGCTAAAACCGCGGGACAATTCTATGGCTACACCTTC. Full variable domain (remainder filled in from reference TRBV29-1 and TRBJ1-2): SAVISQKPSRDICQRGTSLTIQCQVDSQVTMMFWYRQQPGQSLTLIATANQGSEATYESGFVIDKFPISRPNLTFSTLTVSNMSPEDSSIYLCSVAKTAGQFYGYTFGSGTRLTVV.

The V call is TRBV11-3, the J call TRBJ2-1, with D possibly matching TRBD2 (6 bases). Trimming pared 5 bases from V and 7 bases from J, leaving 18 bases between. The germline V gene encodes CDR1 SGHNT and CDR2 YENEEA. The CDR3 sequence is 15 residues long. This CDR3 reads CASSLALAGGNEQFF. CDR3 bases: TGTGCCAGCAGCCTAGCACTAGCTGGCGGGAATGAGCAGTTCTTC.